This entry describes one T cell receptor beta chain. Its recognized antigen is unknown. Base qualities are not recorded, but no much larger clone differs from it by a single base. TCRdb names Illumina HiSeq 2500 as the instrument used. Quantitative 5'-RACE with molecular barcodes was used to prepare TCR beta libraries. Per the original workflow: A new computational method based on a probabilistic model of VDJ rearrangement was used to identify disease-linked TCR variants. Using fastp at Q25 and MiXCR, TCRdb reprocessed the public reads and kept productive beta chains. Every CDR3 protein is listed once, alongside the most common genes and DNA of its rows. TCRdb, not the original authors, processed these V and J calls. Present in this sample are 130,000 to 150,000 distinct CDR3 sequences, approximately 8.4% of which were seen just once. The ten largest make up approximately 6.8% of the sample. The data were obtained in a study of CD8 T cells in ankylosing spondylitis (dated by TCRdb to the late 2010s). Describing the broader study: To find TCR variants linked to disease, the study profiled T cell receptor beta repertoires in ankylosing spondylitis patients and healthy donors. The whole study cohort included 108 healthy donors and some 27 ankylosing spondylitis patients. Peripheral blood was sampled, and synovial fluid was also collected from ankylosing spondylitis patients. Points the paper makes about the study in general: The disease-linked clones were reported as significantly enriched in matched synovial fluid samples from ankylosing spondylitis patients. Some of the motif variants had been reported before in the synovial fluid and blood of reactive arthritis patients, a finding that suggests common disease-initiation mechanisms. Blood from ankylosing spondylitis patients appeared to be characterized by a TCR beta motif made up of under 10 highly homologous amino acid variants. A CD8+ phenotype was shown by the disease-linked clones, which were found at relatively low frequencies in peripheral blood.

Synovial fluid samples were matched to blood samples from the same ankylosing spondylitis patients. The sequence was collected from a male donor with ankylosing spondylitis. Specimen: synovial fluid, either unsorted or a sorted T cell fraction (not recorded which).

The base sequence is TGTGCCAGCAGACAGCGGGAGAACACTGAAGCTTTCTTT. The resulting protein is CASRQRENTEAFF. The rearranged chain carries TRBV12-3 or TRBV12-4 and TRBJ1-1, with no reliable assignment of the D segment. The CDR3 starts with the cysteine, ends with the phenylalanine, and has 13 residues. CDR3 DNA is the only sequence kept; it has 39 bases, read in frame from the first base. Deletion took 6 bases off V and 1 base off J, with a span of 9 bases between the germline ends.